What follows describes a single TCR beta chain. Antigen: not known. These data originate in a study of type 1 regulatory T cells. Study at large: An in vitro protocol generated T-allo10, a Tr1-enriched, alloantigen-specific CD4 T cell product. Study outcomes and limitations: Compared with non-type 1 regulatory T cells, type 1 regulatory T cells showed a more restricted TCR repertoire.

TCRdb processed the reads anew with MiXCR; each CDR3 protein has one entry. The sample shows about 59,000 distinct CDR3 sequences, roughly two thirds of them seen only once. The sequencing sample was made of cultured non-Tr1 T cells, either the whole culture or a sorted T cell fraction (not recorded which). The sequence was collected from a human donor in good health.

The CDR3 loop is CASSPVAGWGIDGYTF. The CDR3 coding sequence is TGTGCCAGCTCACCTGTGGCAGGGTGGGGAATCGATGGCTACACCTTC. The chain carries TRBV18 and TRBJ1-2, with a weak D call TRBD1 (5 bases). The CDR3 totals 16 residues. V was trimmed by 3 bases and J by 6 bases, leaving 20 bases between them. Germline V gene sequence: CDR1 KGHSH, CDR2 LQKENI.